This is a list of T cell receptor beta chains from one sample in a study of blood T cell repertoires in COVID-19. Generated by immunoSEQ multiplex PCR, the TCRdb table keeps only in-frame clones and is missing some. This table has about 180,000 clones, about 81% appearing once. The sequenced sample was peripheral blood. The receptors were gathered from an elderly woman with COVID-19, enrolled during active disease. The CDR3 runs from the conserved cysteine through the conserved F or W. Fields, in order: clone size, D gene, V gene, J gene, CDR3 DNA, CDR3 protein. D genes are given only for firm matches. A row's size may be missing; if present it is once, few, many or a size class.

-	-	TRBV7-9	TRBJ2-1	TGTGCCAGCAGCCACGGGGGTGAGCAGTTCTTC	CASSHGGEQFF
-	TRBD2	TRBV5-1	TRBJ2-1	TGCGCCAGCAGCTTGGTAGGTAGCGGGCTTTACAATGAGCAGTTCTTC	CASSLVGSGLYNEQFF
-	-	TRBV9	TRBJ1-3	TGTGCCAGCAGCGTAGATCCCGGTGGCTCTGGAAACACCATATATTTT	CASSVDPGGSGNTIYF
few	-	TRBV7-9	TRBJ2-3	TGTGCCAGCAGCTCCCCGGCCCGCGGCAGGGGGGGCACAGATACGCAGTATTTT	CASSSPARGRGGTDTQYF
-	TRBD2	TRBV11-2	TRBJ2-5	TGTGCCAGCAGCTTAGGTCTAGCGGGGGGCGGAGAGACCCAGTACTTC	CASSLGLAGGGETQYF
-	-	TRBV11-2	TRBJ1-4	TGTGCCAGCAGCGCTAGATGGACTAATGAAAAACTGTTTTTT	CASSARWTNEKLFF
few	-	TRBV7-7	TRBJ1-5	TGTGCCAGCAGCTTAGATTTGATCGAACAGGAGCCCCAGCATTTT	CASSLDLIEQEPQHF
once	TRBD2	TRBV18	TRBJ2-7	TGTGCCAGCTCACCACCGGGACTAGACTCCTACGAGCAGTACTTC	CASSPPGLDSYEQYF
-	-	TRBV7-6	TRBJ1-4	TGTGCCAGCAGCTTGGGACAACTTAATGAAAAACTGTTTTTT	CASSLGQLNEKLFF
-	-	TRBV28	TRBJ2-6	TGTGCCAGCAGGTACTCCAGCAGGGGTGATGCCGGGGCCAACGTCCTGACTTTC	CASRYSSRGDAGANVLTF
-	-	TRBV19	TRBJ1-1	TGTGCCAGTAGGAGGAACACTGAAGCTTTCTTT	CASRRNTEAFF
-	-	TRBV21-1	TRBJ1-1	TGTGCCAGCAGCAAAGCGCTTAAGGGGGCGAAAGCTTTCTTT	CASSKALKGAKAFF
-	TRBD1	TRBV24-1	TRBJ2-7	TGTGCCACCAGTGAAACGGGACAGCCTCCCTACGAGCAGTACTTC	CATSETGQPPYEQYF
-	-	TRBV19	TRBJ1-3	TGTGCCAGTAGCCCCACAAGAAACACCATATATTTT	CASSPTRNTIYF
-	-	TRBV12-3/TRBV12-4	TRBJ1-1	TGTGCCAGCTCTCGGGTTGGCACTGAAGCTTTCTTT	CASSRVGTEAFF
once	-	TRBV7-9	TRBJ2-1	TGTGCCAGCAGCGGACGACTGGGCGGGGCCCTCTACAATGAGCAGTTCTTC	CASSGRLGGALYNEQFF
-	TRBD1	TRBV27	TRBJ1-2	TGTGCCAGCAGTCCCGGGACAGGGGGCTATTCTGGCTACACCTTC	CASSPGTGGYSGYTF
-	-	TRBV14	TRBJ1-1	TGTGCCAGCAGCCAAGGGGGACTCGGGACTGAAGCTTTCTTT	CASSQGGLGTEAFF
-	TRBD2	TRBV15	TRBJ2-7	TGTGCCACCAGCAGAGATATTGTTGATGCGACTAGCGGCTACGAGCAGTACTTC	CATSRDIVDATSGYEQYF
-	TRBD1	TRBV6-5	TRBJ2-5	TGTGCCACAGGGGGACCGACAGTCCAAGAGACCCAGTACTTC	CATGGPTVQETQYF
once	TRBD2	TRBV9	TRBJ2-3	TGTGCCAGCAGCCACCTCGTCGGACTAGCGGATACGCAGTATTTT	CASSHLVGLADTQYF
-	-	TRBV15	TRBJ2-7	TGTGCCACCAGCAGAGATTACGGGTACGAGCAGTACTTC	CATSRDYGYEQYF
medium-sized	-	TRBV19	TRBJ1-2	TGTGCCAGTAGTAGAAAAGGAGTTAACTATGGCTACACCTTC	CASSRKGVNYGYTF
-	TRBD1	TRBV28	TRBJ2-1	TGTGCCAGCAGTTTACGCGGACAGGGGGAGTTCTTC	CASSLRGQGEFF
-	-	TRBV2	TRBJ2-2	TGTGCCAGCAGTCCAGGGCCTGGAGGGAGCGGGGAGCTGTTTTTT	CASSPGPGGSGELFF
-	-	TRBV7-9	TRBJ2-3	TGTGCCAGCAGCCCACAGGGCTTCGCGATCGCAGATACGCAGTATTTT	CASSPQGFAIADTQYF
-	TRBD1	TRBV18	TRBJ2-1	TGTGCCAGCTCACGCCGGACAGGGGTTGACAGTGAGCAGTTCTTC	CASSRRTGVDSEQFF
-	-	TRBV12-3/TRBV12-4	TRBJ2-1	TGTGCCAGCAGTCCGGGGTCCTACAATGAGCAGTTCTTC	CASSPGSYNEQFF
-	-	TRBV19	TRBJ2-1	TGTGCCTCCGGGAGAAACCTTTACAATGAGCAGTTCTTC	CASGRNLYNEQFF
-	TRBD1	TRBV7-2	TRBJ1-2	TGTGCCAGCAGCTTAGCCGGGACAGGGGCCTATGGCTACACCTTC	CASSLAGTGAYGYTF
once	-	TRBV18	TRBJ2-2	TGTGCCAGCTCACAGGGTCGACGCCTGGAGGGGAACACCGGGGAGCTGTTTTTT	CASSQGRRLEGNTGELFF
-	TRBD1	TRBV5-1	TRBJ2-3	TGCGCCAGCAGCGCGGACAGGATATGGGATACGCAGTATTTT	CASSADRIWDTQYF
-	-	TRBV5-4	TRBJ1-2	TGTGCCAGCAGCTTGAAGGAGTATGGCTACACCTTC	CASSLKEYGYTF
-	-	TRBV18	TRBJ1-3	TGTGCCAGCTCAGCTGCCGGGACATCTGGAAACACCATATATTTT	CASSAAGTSGNTIYF
-	-	TRBV4-1	TRBJ2-6	TGCGCCAGCAGCCAAAGCACAGGGTTCGGGGCCAACGTCCTGACTTTC	CASSQSTGFGANVLTF
-	TRBD1	TRBV19	TRBJ1-2	TGTGCCAGTAGTATATTGGACAGGGGGCAAGTTGGCTACACCTTC	CASSILDRGQVGYTF
-	-	TRBV5-1	TRBJ2-7	TGCGCCAGCAGCTTGGGGAGGCGGTCCTACGAGCAGTACTTC	CASSLGRRSYEQYF
once	-	TRBV18	TRBJ1-1	TGTGCCAGCTCACCATTGTCCAGGGACACTGAAGCTTTCTTT	CASSPLSRDTEAFF
-	TRBD1	TRBV7-2	TRBJ1-1	TGTGCCAGCAGCTCCCGGACAGGGGGGACTGAAGCTTTCTTT	CASSSRTGGTEAFF
-	-	TRBV18	TRBJ1-4	TGTGCCAGCTCACCCTCCGGGGGAAAAAATGAAAAACTGTTTTTT	CASSPSGGKNEKLFF
-	-	TRBV7-2	TRBJ2-7	TGTGCCAGCAGAAAGGGCGACAGTACCTACGAGCAGTACTTC	CASRKGDSTYEQYF
few	TRBD1	TRBV7-9	TRBJ2-7	TGTGCCAGCAGCCCGGAAGGGACAGAGGGGGCCTACGAGCAGTACTTC	CASSPEGTEGAYEQYF
-	-	TRBV5-6	TRBJ1-5	TGTGCCAGCAGCTTAGGAGGGCGCGGTCGTTCTCAGCCCCAGCATTTT	CASSLGGRGRSQPQHF
-	TRBD2	TRBV18	TRBJ2-7	TGTGCCAGCTCATTTACGGGGGGGAGCGAGCAGTACTTC	CASSFTGGSEQYF
-	-	TRBV5-4	TRBJ2-5	TGTGCCAGCAGCTTGATGGGGGCACAAGAGACCCAGTACTTC	CASSLMGAQETQYF
-	TRBD1	TRBV2	TRBJ1-2	TGTGCCAGCAACAGGGGGGATATCTATGGCTACACCTTC	CASNRGDIYGYTF
-	TRBD2	TRBV27	TRBJ2-3	TGTGCCAGCAGTCTACCGACTAGCGGGAGGGGTGGGGTCAGCACAGATACGCAGTATTTT	CASSLPTSGRGGVSTDTQYF
once	TRBD2	TRBV18	TRBJ2-1	TGTGCCAGCTCGCGAAGGACGGGGGGGGATGAGCAGTTCTTC	CASSRRTGGDEQFF
-	TRBD1	TRBV11-3	TRBJ1-4	TGTGCCAGCAGCACCCGACAGGGGGCGGGTGAAAAACTGTTTTTT	CASSTRQGAGEKLFF
-	-	TRBV7-8	TRBJ1-4	TGTGCCAGCAGCTTAGCCCCTAGTGGGGGGGAGGAAAAACTGTTTTTT	CASSLAPSGGEEKLFF
-	TRBD2	TRBV28	TRBJ2-7	TGTGCCAGCAGCCTAGCGGGAATTAGCTACGAGCAGTACTTC	CASSLAGISYEQYF
once	TRBD2	TRBV28	TRBJ2-7	TGTGCCAGCAGTCCCACGACTAGCGGGAGGGCCCGTTACGAGCAGTACTTC	CASSPTTSGRARYEQYF
-	TRBD1	TRBV28	TRBJ1-5	TGTGCCAGCATTGACAGGGGGCGGGGCAATCAGCCCCAGCATTTT	CASIDRGRGNQPQHF
-	-	TRBV10-3	TRBJ1-2	TGTGCCATCACCACGACAGCGTATGGCTACACCTTC	CAITTTAYGYTF
-	-	TRBV28	TRBJ1-5	TGTGCCAGCAGTCCACGGCTGGGGCGCGGTCAGCCCCAGCATTTT	CASSPRLGRGQPQHF
-	TRBD1	TRBV7-9	TRBJ1-3	TGTGCCAGCAGCTTAGCGCGGACAGGGGGCCTATACTCTGGAAACACCATATATTTT	CASSLARTGGLYSGNTIYF
once	-	TRBV27	TRBJ2-1	TGTGCCAGCAGTATCGACTACCCTCATTACAATGAGCAGTTCTTC	CASSIDYPHYNEQFF
-	-	TRBV7-9	TRBJ1-1	TGTGCCAGCAGCCGACAGACTGCTGAAGCTTTCTTT	CASSRQTAEAFF
-	TRBD2	TRBV5-4	TRBJ2-3	TGTGCCAGCAGCGGGGGACTAGCGGGGTTCACAGATACGCAGTATTTT	CASSGGLAGFTDTQYF
-	-	TRBV11-2	TRBJ2-4	TGTGCCAGCAGCTTAGATGGTGGCGGCCACAAAAACATTCAGTACTTC	CASSLDGGGHKNIQYF